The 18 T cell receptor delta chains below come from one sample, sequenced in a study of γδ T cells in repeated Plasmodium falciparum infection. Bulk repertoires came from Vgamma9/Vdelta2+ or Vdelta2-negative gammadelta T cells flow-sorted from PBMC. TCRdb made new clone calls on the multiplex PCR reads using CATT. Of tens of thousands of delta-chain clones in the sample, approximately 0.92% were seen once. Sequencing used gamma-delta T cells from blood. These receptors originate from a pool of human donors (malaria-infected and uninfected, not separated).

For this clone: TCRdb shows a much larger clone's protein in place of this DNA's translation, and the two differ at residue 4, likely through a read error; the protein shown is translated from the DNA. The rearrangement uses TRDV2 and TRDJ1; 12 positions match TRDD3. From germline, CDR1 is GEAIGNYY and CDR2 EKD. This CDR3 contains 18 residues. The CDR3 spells CACGTRISGGYGSDKLIF. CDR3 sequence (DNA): TGTGCCTGTGGCACCAGGATATCTGGGGGATACGGGAGCGATAAACTCATCTTT.

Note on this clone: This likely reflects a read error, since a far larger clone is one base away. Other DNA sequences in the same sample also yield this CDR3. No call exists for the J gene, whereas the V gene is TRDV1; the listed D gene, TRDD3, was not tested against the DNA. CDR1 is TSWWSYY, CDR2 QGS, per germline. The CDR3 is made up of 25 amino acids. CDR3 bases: TGTGCTCTTGGGGAACAGAGCTTCCTACTAGAGTACTGGGGGATACGCAGGGGGGGTACCGATAAGCTCATCTTT. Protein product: CALGEQSFLLEYWGIRRGGTDKLIF.

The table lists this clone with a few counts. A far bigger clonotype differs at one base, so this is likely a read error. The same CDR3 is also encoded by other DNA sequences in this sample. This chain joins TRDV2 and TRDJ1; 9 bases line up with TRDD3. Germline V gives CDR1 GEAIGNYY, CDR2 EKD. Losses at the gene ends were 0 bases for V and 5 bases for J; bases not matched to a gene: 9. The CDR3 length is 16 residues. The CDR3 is CACDTLGDEEADKLIF. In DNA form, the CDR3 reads TGTGCCTGTGACACCCTGGGGGATGAGGAAGCAGATAAACTCATCTTT.

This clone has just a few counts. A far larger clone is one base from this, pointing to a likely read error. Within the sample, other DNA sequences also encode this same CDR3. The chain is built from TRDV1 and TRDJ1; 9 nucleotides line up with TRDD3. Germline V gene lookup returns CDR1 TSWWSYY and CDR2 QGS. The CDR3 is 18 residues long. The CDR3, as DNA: TGTGCTCTTGGGGATGGATCGGGGGATACCACGTACACTGATAAACTCATCTTT. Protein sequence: CALGDGSGDTTYTDKLIF.

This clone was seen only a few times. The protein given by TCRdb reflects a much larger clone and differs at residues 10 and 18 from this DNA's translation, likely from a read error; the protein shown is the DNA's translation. CDR3: CALGTSIPTLWEYTDKLTF. Here the CDR3 DNA reads TGTGCTCTTGGGACCTCTATTCCTACATTGTGGGAGTACACCGATAAACTCACCTTT. This chain uses TRDV1 with TRDJ1; 7 positions match TRDD2. CDR3 length equals 19 residues. Per germline, CDR1 TSWWSYY and CDR2 QGS.

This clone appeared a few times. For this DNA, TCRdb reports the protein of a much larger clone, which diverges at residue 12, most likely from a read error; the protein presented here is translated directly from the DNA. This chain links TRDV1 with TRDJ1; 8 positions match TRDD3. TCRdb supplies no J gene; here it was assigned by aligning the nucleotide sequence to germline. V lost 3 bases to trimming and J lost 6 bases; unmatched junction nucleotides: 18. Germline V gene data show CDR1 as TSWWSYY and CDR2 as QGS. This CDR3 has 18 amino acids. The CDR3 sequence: CALGDPGDWGLPSYKLIF. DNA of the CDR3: TGTGCTCTTGGGGACCCGGGGGACTGGGGGCTACCCTCCTATAAACTCATCTTT.

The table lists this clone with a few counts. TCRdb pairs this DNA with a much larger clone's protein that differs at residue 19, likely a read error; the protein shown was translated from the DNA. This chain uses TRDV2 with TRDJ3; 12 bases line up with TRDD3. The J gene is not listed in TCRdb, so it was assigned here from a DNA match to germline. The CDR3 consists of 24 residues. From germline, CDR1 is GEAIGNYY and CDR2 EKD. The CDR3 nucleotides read TGTGCCTGTGACACCGGGTCTACTACTGGGGGATACCGTGATTGGTCCTGGGACGCCCGACAGATGTTTTTC. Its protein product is CACDTGSTTGGYRDWSWDARQMFF.

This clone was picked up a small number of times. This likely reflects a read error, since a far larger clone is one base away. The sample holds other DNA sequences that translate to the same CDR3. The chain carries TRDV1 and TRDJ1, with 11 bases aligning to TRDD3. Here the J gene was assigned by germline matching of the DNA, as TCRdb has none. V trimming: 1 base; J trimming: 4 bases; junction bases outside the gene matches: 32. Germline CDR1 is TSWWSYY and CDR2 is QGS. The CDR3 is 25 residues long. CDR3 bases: TGTGCTCTTGGGGAACAGAAAAACCTCGCCTTGCCTTATTTACTGGGGGATATGGTGGACGATAAACTCATCTTT. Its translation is CALGEQKNLALPYLLGDMVDDKLIF.

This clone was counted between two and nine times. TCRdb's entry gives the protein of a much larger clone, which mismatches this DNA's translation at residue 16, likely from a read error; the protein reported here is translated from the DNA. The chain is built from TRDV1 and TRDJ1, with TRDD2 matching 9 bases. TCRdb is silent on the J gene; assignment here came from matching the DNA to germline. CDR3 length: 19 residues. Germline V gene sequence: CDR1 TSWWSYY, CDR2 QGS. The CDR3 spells CALGDPFLRRWGRTDELIF. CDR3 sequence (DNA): TGTGCTCTTGGGGATCCCTTCCTACGTAGGTGGGGGAGAACCGATGAACTCATCTTT.

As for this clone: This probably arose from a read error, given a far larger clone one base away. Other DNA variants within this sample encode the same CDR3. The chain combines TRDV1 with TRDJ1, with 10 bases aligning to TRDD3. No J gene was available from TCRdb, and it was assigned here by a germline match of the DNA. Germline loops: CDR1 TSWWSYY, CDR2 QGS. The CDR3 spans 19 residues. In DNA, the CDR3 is TGTGCTCTCGGGGAGAGTCCTCGTACTGGGGGATGTAACTCCGATAAACTCATCTTT. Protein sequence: CALGESPRTGGCNSDKLIF.

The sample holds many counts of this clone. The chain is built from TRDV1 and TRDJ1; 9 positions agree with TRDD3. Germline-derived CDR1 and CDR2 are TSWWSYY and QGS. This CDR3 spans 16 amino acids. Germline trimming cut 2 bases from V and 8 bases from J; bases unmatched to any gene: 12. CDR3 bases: TGTGCTCTTGGGGAAGAATTTGGAGCTGGGGGATTCAAACTCATCTTT. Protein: CALGEEFGAGGFKLIF.

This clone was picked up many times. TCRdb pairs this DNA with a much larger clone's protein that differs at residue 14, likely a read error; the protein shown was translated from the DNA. The CDR3 bases are TGTGCCTGTGACAGTACTGGGGGATCCTGGGACACCCGAAAGATGTTTTTC. Amino acids: CACDSTGGSWDTRKMFF. This chain links TRDV2 with TRDJ3, with TRDD3 matching 10 bases. CDR3 length: 17 residues. The germline CDR1 and CDR2 sequences are GEAIGNYY and EKD.

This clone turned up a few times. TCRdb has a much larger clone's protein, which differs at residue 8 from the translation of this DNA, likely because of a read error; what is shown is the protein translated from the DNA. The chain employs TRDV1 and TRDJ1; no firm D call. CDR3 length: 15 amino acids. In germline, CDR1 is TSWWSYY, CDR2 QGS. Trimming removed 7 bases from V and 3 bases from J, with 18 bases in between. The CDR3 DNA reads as TGTGCTCTTGAGGAGGACGGGGTTAAGGCCGATAAACTCATCTTT. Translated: CALEEDGVKADKLIF.

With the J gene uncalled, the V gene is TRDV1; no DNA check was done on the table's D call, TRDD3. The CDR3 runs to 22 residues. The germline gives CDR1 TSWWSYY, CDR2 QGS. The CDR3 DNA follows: TGTGCTCTTGGGGACCAATACCTTCCTACGATGTCTACTGGGGGATCGGAAAGAAAAAGGATCTTT. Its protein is CALGDQYLPTMSTGGSERKRIF.

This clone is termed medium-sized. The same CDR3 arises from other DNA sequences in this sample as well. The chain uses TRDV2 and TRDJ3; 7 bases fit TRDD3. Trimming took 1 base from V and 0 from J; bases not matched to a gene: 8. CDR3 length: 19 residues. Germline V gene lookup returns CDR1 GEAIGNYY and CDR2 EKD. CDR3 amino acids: CACDTAGGRSSWDTRQMFF. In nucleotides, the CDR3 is TGTGCCTGTGACACAGCTGGGGGCCGAAGCTCCTGGGACACCCGACAGATGTTTTTC.

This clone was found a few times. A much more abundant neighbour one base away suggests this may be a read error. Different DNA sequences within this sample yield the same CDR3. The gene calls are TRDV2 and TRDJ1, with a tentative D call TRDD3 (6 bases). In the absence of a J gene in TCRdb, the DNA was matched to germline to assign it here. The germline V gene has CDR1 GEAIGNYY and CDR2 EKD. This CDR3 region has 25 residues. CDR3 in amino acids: CACDTLAHVSTRFVSGGANTDKLIF. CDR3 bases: TGTGCCTGTGACACCTTGGCTCACGTTTCCACGCGATTCGTTTCGGGGGGAGCTAACACTGATAAACTCATCTTT.

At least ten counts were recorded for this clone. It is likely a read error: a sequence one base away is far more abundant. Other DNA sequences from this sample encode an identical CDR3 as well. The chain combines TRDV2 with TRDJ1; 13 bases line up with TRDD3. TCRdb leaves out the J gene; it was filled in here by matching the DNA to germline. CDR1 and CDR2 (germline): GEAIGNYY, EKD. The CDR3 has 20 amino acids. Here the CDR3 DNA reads TGTGCCTGCGACACACCCTTTACTGGGGGATACGAAGGATACACCGATAAACTCATCTTT. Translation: CACDTPFTGGYEGYTDKLIF.

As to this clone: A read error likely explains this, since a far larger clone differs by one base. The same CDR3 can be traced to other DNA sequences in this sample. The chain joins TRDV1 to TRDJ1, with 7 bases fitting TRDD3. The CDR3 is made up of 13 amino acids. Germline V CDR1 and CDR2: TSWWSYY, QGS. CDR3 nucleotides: TGTGCTCTTGGTAGGGGGATGGTCGATAAGCTCATCTTT. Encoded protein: CALGRGMVDKLIF.